The 21 T cell receptor beta chains presented below share a single source sample, sequenced in a study of T cells expressing NK-cell markers. TCRdb re-called the 5' RACE reads and gives one entry per CDR3 protein, without DNA. There are some 300,000 distinct CDR3 sequences in the sample, with around 0.42% held by the top ten. Specimen: blood T cells: a sorted CD56 or NKG2C T cell subset, CD4+ or CD8+ T cells, or bulk PBMC T cells (not recorded which). These receptors all come from a man aged 18 to 30 in good health.

The chain couples TRBV12-3 or TRBV12-4 to TRBJ2-1; TCRdb's D call of TRBD1 is untestable without DNA. This CDR3 comprises 14 residues. The CDR3 loop reads CASSLTIGGNEQFF.

The CDR3 reads CASSAGNLAVSSYNEQFF. The genes are TRBV11-2 and TRBJ2-1; TCRdb designates TRBD2, a call that cannot be tested without DNA. This CDR3 is 18 amino acids long. CDR1 SGHAT and CDR2 FQNNGV come from the germline V gene.

The rearrangement links TRBV5-1 to TRBJ1-3; as DNA is missing, the TRBD1 call by TCRdb cannot be tested. This CDR3 contains 16 residues. Germline CDR1 SGHRS, CDR2 YFSETQ. The CDR3 sequence is CASSWSGTGTGNTIYF.

The V call is TRBV29-1, the J call TRBJ2-3; checking the TCRdb D call of TRBD2 is not possible without DNA. CDR3 length: 15 residues. The germline gives CDR1 SQVTM, CDR2 ANQGSEA. This CDR3 is CSVESPGTTTYTQYF.

The chain recombines TRBV3-2 with TRBJ1-5; the D gene TCRdb calls, TRBD1, cannot be checked with no DNA. TRBV3-2 is recorded as a pseudogene. This CDR3 is built from 17 residues. CDR3 amino acids: CASSQDPGHVKGQPQHF.

This chain links TRBV20-1 with TRBJ2-5; lacking DNA, the TRBD2 call made by TCRdb goes unchecked. Germline V gives CDR1 DFQATT, CDR2 SNEGSKA (reference sequence). The CDR3 runs to 13 residues. CDR3 in amino acids: CSAKGLVVETQYF.

The chain links TRBV11-2 to TRBJ2-5; TCRdb outputs TRBD2, but without DNA this stays unchecked. The CDR3 consists of 14 residues. The germline CDR1 and CDR2 sequences are SGHAT and FQNNGV. This CDR3 reads CASSPGGRQETQYF. Looking up the rest from reference TRBV11-2 and TRBJ2-5 gives the full variable domain: EAGVAQSPRYKIIEKRQSVAFWCNPISGHATLYWYQQILGQGPKLLIQFQNNGVVDDSQLPKDRFSAERLKGVDSTLKIQPAKLEDSAVYLCASSPGGRQETQYFGPGTRLLVL.

This chain links TRBV7-2 with TRBJ2-1; TCRdb outputs TRBD2, but without DNA this stays unchecked. Germline V CDR1 and CDR2: SGHTA, FQGNSA. The CDR3 is 16 residues long. The CDR3 sequence is CASSPRGLRSYNEQFF.

The rearrangement links TRBV2 to TRBJ2-1; TCRdb calls TRBD1, which cannot be checked without DNA. The CDR3 is made up of 17 amino acids. Germline V CDR1 and CDR2: SNHLY, FYNNEI. The CDR3 sequence: CASRELTGGTFYNEQFF.

The chain is built from TRBV29-1 and TRBJ2-5; TCRdb gives TRBD1 as the D gene, but with no DNA this cannot be confirmed. The CDR3 is made up of 13 amino acids. Germline loops: CDR1 SQVTM, CDR2 ANQGSEA. CDR3 sequence reads: CSVQDRVSFGQYF.

This rearrangement joins TRBV21-1 to TRBJ2-3; without DNA, the TCRdb call of TRBD1 cannot be checked. TRBV21-1 is flagged as a pseudogene. This CDR3 comprises 14 residues. The CDR3 reads CASRNSQGLDTQYF.

V usage is TRBV7-8 and J usage is TRBJ2-7; TCRdb proposes TRBD1, but this gene call is untestable without DNA. Germline lookup yields CDR1 SGHVS and CDR2 FQNEAQ. The CDR3 has 16 residues. Here the CDR3 reads CASSPRPGRESYEQYF.

The CDR3 is CASSATGLAGGGEQFF. The V gene is TRBV5-1, the J gene TRBJ2-1; TCRdb's D call of TRBD2 is untestable without DNA. Germline CDR1 reads SGHRS; CDR2 reads YFSETQ. The CDR3 has 16 residues.

This sequence joins TRBV29-1 and TRBJ1-2; without DNA, the TCRdb call of TRBD1 cannot be checked. This CDR3 spans 12 amino acids. Germline V CDR1 and CDR2: SQVTM, ANQGSEA. The CDR3 reads CSVTGGNYGYTF.

The chain is built from TRBV12-3 or TRBV12-4 and TRBJ2-7; with no DNA, the TCRdb D assignment of TRBD1 cannot be verified. The CDR3 sequence is 15 residues long. The CDR3 reads CASSLGRRDSYEQYF.

V is TRBV4-2 and J is TRBJ2-1; TCRdb's D call, TRBD1, is unchecked because there is no DNA. The germline V gene has CDR1 LGHNA and CDR2 YNFKEQ. The CDR3 is 15 residues long. The CDR3 here is CASSPRDGTDNEQFF.

The rearrangement joins TRBV5-1 to TRBJ2-1; absent DNA, TCRdb's TRBD1 call cannot be checked. CDR3 length equals 14 residues. In germline, CDR1 is SGHRS, CDR2 YFSETQ. CDR3 amino acids: CASSPGGGSDEQFF.

The rearrangement links TRBV12-3 or TRBV12-4 to TRBJ1-3; TCRdb selects TRBD1, and the lack of DNA leaves this call unchecked. The CDR3 has 13 amino acids. The CDR3 loop reads CASTPGGGNTIYF.

J is TRBJ2-1 and V is TRBV5-5; TCRdb proposes TRBD1, but this gene call is untestable without DNA. Germline V lookup: CDR1 SGHKS, CDR2 YYEKEE (reference sequence). The CDR3 has 16 residues. CDR3 in amino acids: CASSSTGQGRYNEQFF.

This chain connects TRBV30 to TRBJ2-5; TCRdb outputs TRBD1, but without DNA this stays unchecked. The germline CDR1 and CDR2 sequences are GTSNPN and SVGIG (reference sequence). This CDR3 region has 15 residues. This CDR3 is CAWTRGSTNRETQYF.

The chain is built from TRBV11-2 and TRBJ2-3; checking the TCRdb D call of TRBD1 is not possible without DNA. The CDR3 consists of 15 residues. From germline, CDR1 is SGHAT and CDR2 FQNNGV. The CDR3 loop is CASSPRGRNTDTQYF.